A selection of T cell receptor beta chains follows, all from one sample in a study of blood T cell repertoires in COVID-19. Measured with immunoSEQ multiplex PCR; TCRdb has only the in-frame clones, and not every one. The sample shows 80,000 to 130,000 clones, roughly 89% of them seen only once. The material sequenced was peripheral blood. The source of these receptors is a man aged 65-85 years with acute or convalescent COVID-19. CDR3s leave out the opening cysteine and the closing phenylalanine or tryptophan.

>TRBV18|TRBJ1-1
ASSPYDNPVATEAF
>TRBV28|TRBJ1-1
ASSTGASTEAF
>TRBV3-1/TRBV3-2|TRBJ1-6
ASSQVHRESPLH
>TRBV7-2|TRBJ1-5
ASSLDRLSNQPQH
>TRBV18|TRBJ2-2
ASSRDRNTGELF
>TRBV21-1|TRBJ1-5
ASSKALGHNQPQH
>TRBV6-5|TRBJ2-1
ASSYLGGVSYNEQF
>TRBV4-3|TRBJ1-5
ASSQGLGNQPQH
>TRBV5-8|TRBJ2-3
ASSLGTSGTDTQY
>TRBV19|TRBJ2-2
ASSSIGTSGTGELF
>TRBV29-1|TRBJ1-1
SVGQVGTEAF
>TRBV18|TRBJ2-5
ASSLFQETQY
>TRBV5-1|TRBJ2-6
ASSRQGGDSGANVLT
>TRBV6-5|TRBJ1-2
ASSYSRPSDDYGYT
>TRBV27|TRBJ1-6
ASSPGQLYNSPLH
>TRBV28|TRBJ2-7
ASRNPSGTYYEQY
>TRBV9|TRBJ2-1
ASSVDGGSYNEQF
>TRBV7-9|TRBJ2-7
ASREGGTGGYEQY
>TRBV28|TRBJ1-2
ASSAEYGYT
>TRBV5-1|TRBJ2-6
ASSLQGSSQWDNVLT
>TRBV3-1/TRBV3-2|TRBJ1-2
ASSQGTGGSESGYT
>TRBV28|TRBJ1-1
ASSRGHMNTEAF
>TRBV10-3|TRBJ1-4
AISTGATNEKLF
>TRBV3-1/TRBV3-2|TRBJ2-7
ASSPQASSYEQY
>TRBV6-6|TRBJ1-4
ASSSGGLNEKLF
>TRBV29-1|TRBJ1-1
SAKPGQKNTEAF
>TRBV5-1|TRBJ2-7
ASSQGGSYEQY
>TRBV6-1|TRBJ1-5
ASSEAREFMGNQPQH
>TRBV5-4|TRBJ2-1
ASSLASGSYNEQF
>TRBV12-5|TRBJ1-5
ASGLLQPGQGRYSNQPQH
>TRBV5-1|TRBJ2-2
ASSFPRGETGELF
>TRBV18|TRBJ1-2
ASSSTGGGSYGYT
>TRBV15|TRBJ1-3
ATSRDRVLLSGNTIY
>TRBV11-2|TRBJ1-1
ASSLGKTGLFNTEAF
>TRBV2|TRBJ1-2
ASSGRESYGYT
>TRBV18|TRBJ1-6
ASSPRGQGGGLYSPLH
>TRBV4-1|TRBJ2-7
ASSQDRGAGGQYEQY
>TRBV19|TRBJ1-1
ASSTTVLAEAF
>TRBV28|TRBJ1-2
ASSPTGIDGYT
>TRBV5-1|TRBJ2-4
ASSAGTGKNIQY
>TRBV4-1|TRBJ2-1
ASSQERYNEQF
>TRBV5-1|TRBJ1-1
ASSYNSVGTEAF
>TRBV5-1|TRBJ1-4
ASSPGTGSREKLF
>TRBV6-5|TRBJ2-7
ASSYGASGSYEQY
>TRBV6-1|TRBJ1-2
ASSDSNYGYT
>TRBV6-5|TRBJ2-7
ASSRTGQASNEQY
>TRBV7-9|TRBJ1-2
ASSPTGGGYT
>TRBV11-2|TRBJ1-1
ASSLAGIGNTEAF
>TRBV4-1|TRBJ1-1
ASSRTQGAGLNTEAF
>TRBV18|TRBJ2-1
ASSPPSGLEQF
>TRBV7-8|TRBJ2-7
ASSAGTSGATTYEQY
>TRBV3-1/TRBV3-2|TRBJ2-1
ASSRELSEQF
>TRBV10-3|TRBJ2-3
AISPPSTDTQY
>TRBV5-6|TRBJ2-3
ASSPMRQAQY
>TRBV6-5|TRBJ1-5
ASRRQGSSNQPQH
>TRBV10-3|TRBJ2-5
AIRPATGEETQY
>TRBV5-1|TRBJ2-1
ASSMAGGVVAQF
>TRBV11-3|TRBJ2-5
ASSLEGGAGARETQY